The 14 T cell receptor beta chains in this list originate from one sample, sequenced in a study of cytomegalovirus exposure and HLA in healthy donors. The PCR contained 60 Vbeta and 13 Jbeta primers. The assay was immunoSEQ multiplex PCR, and TCRdb's table has in-frame clones only and misses some. This sample carries approximately 300,000 clones, almost 85% of them seen once, and the ten largest clones take roughly 2%. The sequencing sample was made of PBMCs. These receptors came from a woman between 35 and 50 years old in good health and CMV-seropositive.

V and J are TRBV29-1 and TRBJ2-5, with D possibly matching TRBD2 (5 bases). V gave up 6 bases and J gave up 0 bases, with 11 bases separating them. This CDR3 comprises 13 residues. Per the germline V gene, CDR1 is SQVTM and CDR2 is ANQGSEA. CDR3 in DNA: TGCAGCGTGAGGGAGTTTTACCAAGAGACCCAGTACTTC. It yields the protein CSVREFYQETQYF.

This clone was seen just once. This sequence joins TRBV9 and TRBJ2-7; no reliable D call. The CDR3 is made up of 14 amino acids. CDR1 and CDR2 from the germline V gene are SGDLS and YYNGEE. Trimming took off 4 bases at V and 0 bases at J, with 11 bases between the two ends. The CDR3 region is CASSPRQASYEQYF. CDR3 DNA sequence: TGTGCCAGCAGCCCCCGCCAGGCCTCCTACGAGCAGTACTTC.

The chain uses TRBV7-9 and TRBJ1-1; no definite D call. The CDR3 extends over 13 amino acids. The germline V gene encodes CDR1 SEHNR and CDR2 FQNEAQ (reference sequence). Deletions cut 4 bases from V and 0 bases from J, with 6 bases between. CDR3 amino acids: CASSYQMNTEAFF. CDR3 coding DNA: TGTGCCAGCAGCTATCAGATGAACACTGAAGCTTTCTTT.

This clone was seen only a few times. The rearrangement links TRBV18 to TRBJ2-2, with D maybe TRBD1 (6 bases). The V gene lost 5 bases and the J gene lost 7 bases, with 32 bases spanning the gap. This CDR3 region has 20 residues. The V gene's germline CDR1 is KGHSH and CDR2 LQKENI. CDR3 in DNA: TGTGCCAGCTCAAGAGGGGGACCAAACAACGCTAAACCTCTGGGCGGGGAGCTGTTTTTT. Translating it yields CASSRGGPNNAKPLGGELFF.

This rearrangement joins TRBV19 to TRBJ1-1; no clear D gene. The germline CDR1 and CDR2 sequences are LNHDA and SQIVND (reference sequence). The CDR3 length is 14 residues. V was cut by 5 bases and J by 4 bases, with 14 bases left in between. The CDR3 spells CASSASSLATEAFF. Here the CDR3 DNA reads TGTGCCAGTAGTGCCTCTTCATTGGCCACTGAAGCTTTCTTT.

This chain links TRBV6-6 with TRBJ2-5; TRBD2 aligns across 15 bases. Germline CDR1 is MNHNY and CDR2 is SVGAGI (reference sequence). V shed 2 bases and J 5 bases; nucleotides not matched to a gene: 3. This CDR3 comprises 16 residues. The CDR3 reads CASSYAGTSGRETQYF. In nucleotides, the CDR3 is TGTGCCAGCAGTTACGCCGGGACTAGCGGGAGGGAGACCCAGTACTTC.

This clone was observed once. The chain couples TRBV19 to TRBJ1-2, with TRBD1 matching over 7 bases. V lost 6 bases and J lost 4; bases outside the gene matches: 8. The CDR3 runs 14 residues. The germline CDR1 and CDR2 sequences are LNHDA and SQIVND (reference sequence). The CDR3 is CASRDTGTVYGYTF. CDR3 bases: TGTGCCAGTAGGGATACCGGGACAGTCTATGGCTACACCTTC.

A few counts support this clone. The CDR3 DNA reads as TGTGCCAGCAGCTTAAGGACAGCAGAAAAACTGTTTTTT. Amino acids: CASSLRTAEKLFF. The genes are TRBV5-6 and TRBJ1-4; possible D gene TRBD1, 6 bases. V was trimmed by 2 bases and J by 8 bases, leaving 10 bases between them. The length of the CDR3 is 13 residues. Germline V gene lookup returns CDR1 SGHDT and CDR2 YYEEEE.

The table lists this clone with a few counts. This chain connects TRBV27 to TRBJ2-3; 9 bases fit TRBD1. Losses at the gene ends were 2 bases for V and 7 bases for J; bases not matched to a gene: 4. CDR3 length: 14 amino acids. Per germline, CDR1 MNHEY and CDR2 SMNVEV (reference sequence). CDR3 residues: CASSLGTGSYTQYF. CDR3 coding DNA: TGTGCCAGCAGTTTAGGGACAGGGTCGTATACGCAGTATTTT.

The V call is TRBV11-3, the J call TRBJ1-4; D unresolved. The length of the CDR3 is 16 residues. The V gene's germline CDR1 is SGHNT and CDR2 YENEEA. Trimming stripped 5 bases from V and 7 bases from J, with 20 bases between. The CDR3 reads CASSISGPGRAEKLFF. The CDR3 DNA is TGTGCCAGCAGCATTAGCGGACCGGGTAGGGCTGAAAAACTGTTTTTT.

This clone appeared a single time. This chain joins TRBV7-8 and TRBJ2-1; 8 nucleotides line up with TRBD2. Trimming took 5 bases from V and 9 from J; bases not matched to a gene: 15. This CDR3 has 16 amino acids. Germline CDR1 and CDR2: SGHVS and FQNEAQ. CDR3 loop: CASSPRGGDNTGEQFF. Written as DNA, the CDR3 is TGTGCCAGCAGCCCCCGGGGGGGGGACAATACCGGTGAGCAGTTCTTC.

V is TRBV30 and J is TRBJ2-7; D possibly corresponds to TRBD2 (6 bases). Germline V gives CDR1 GTSNPN, CDR2 SVGIG (reference sequence). The CDR3 spans 13 residues. Trimming cost V 3 bases and J 6 bases, with 15 bases left between them. DNA of the CDR3: TGTGCCTGGAGGGCGAGTAGCGGAAGCGAGCAGTACTTC. This codes for CAWRASSGSEQYF.

The chain has TRBV28 and TRBJ2-2, with TRBD1 matching over 9 bases. The ends lost 1 base at V and 3 bases at J; junction bases unmatched: 3. This CDR3 comprises 16 residues. Germline V gene data show CDR1 as MDHEN and CDR2 as SYDVKM. The CDR3 DNA sequence: TGTGCCAGCAGTTTATTTCGACAGGGGGACACCGGGGAGCTGTTTTTT. This translates into CASSLFRQGDTGELFF.

The J gene is TRBJ2-5, the V gene TRBV18, with 14 bases that match TRBD2. V shed 3 bases, J shed 5 bases, and the junction held 5 bases outside the gene matches. The CDR3 runs 16 residues. Per the germline V gene, CDR1 is KGHSH and CDR2 is LQKENI. CDR3 nucleotides: TGTGCCAGCTCACCCTCGGGACTAGCGGGAGTTGAGACCCAGTACTTC. This codes for CASSPSGLAGVETQYF.